The 17 T cell receptor beta chains in this list originate from one sample, sequenced in a study of primary melanoma T cells and metastatic recurrence. Profiled with immunoSEQ multiplex PCR; TCRdb holds only in-frame clones, not every one. The sample lists a few hundred clones, around 80% seen once, with roughly 16% in the top ten. The sequenced sample was melanoma tumor tissue. All receptors derive from a human donor with melanoma.

This clone turned up a few times. This chain connects TRBV6-8 to TRBJ2-2; 12 positions match TRBD2. Germline trimming cut 6 bases from V and 9 bases from J; bases unmatched to any gene: 8. This CDR3 has 15 amino acids. In germline, CDR1 is MNHGY, CDR2 SAAAGT. The CDR3 nucleotides are TGTGCCAGCAGGAGGGCTAGCGGGGGGGCAAGGGAGCTGTTTTTT. Its protein product is CASRRASGGARELFF.

The V and J genes are TRBV7-2 and TRBJ1-1, with no clear D. This CDR3 spans 13 amino acids. Germline lookup yields CDR1 SGHTA and CDR2 FQGNSA. V lost 6 bases, J lost 1 base, and 9 bases lay in between. In DNA form, the CDR3 reads TGTGCCAGCAGACCAGGACCGAACACTGAAGCTTTCTTT. Protein: CASRPGPNTEAFF.

This chain links TRBV6-8 with TRBJ1-1; 8 nucleotides line up with TRBD1. CDR3 length equals 12 residues. Per the germline V gene, CDR1 is MNHGY and CDR2 is SAAAGT. Trimming took 6 bases from V and 9 from J; bases not matched to a gene: 6. The CDR3 protein is CASSTGQGQAFF. The CDR3 DNA reads as TGTGCCAGCAGCACAGGACAGGGCCAAGCTTTCTTT.

The V gene is TRBV19, the J gene TRBJ2-1; 15 bases are shared with TRBD2. Trimming removed 6 bases from V and 6 bases from J; junction bases left unmatched: 3. This CDR3 region has 15 residues. Germline loops: CDR1 LNHDA, CDR2 SQIVND (reference sequence). CDR3 nucleotides: TGTGCCAGTAGGCGGACTAGCGGGAGGGCCAATGAGCAGTTCTTC. It yields the protein CASRRTSGRANEQFF.

The rearrangement uses TRBV10-2 and TRBJ1-2; the D gene is possibly TRBD1 (5 bases). With 8 bases removed from V and 2 bases from J, the gap between germline ends came to 9 bases. This CDR3 region has 12 residues. From germline, CDR1 is WSHSY and CDR2 SAAADI. CDR3 in DNA: TGCGCCAGCGGGGGGAGAAACTATGGCTACACCTTC. It is translated as CASGGRNYGYTF.

Comments on this clone: One end of the junction is discordant with germline, which a read error may explain. J is TRBJ2-1 and V is TRBV2; 12 bases map to TRBD2. The CDR3 extends over 16 amino acids. Germline values: CDR1 SNHLY, CDR2 FYNNEI. CDR3: CASSSLAGGTHNKQFF. Written as DNA, the CDR3 is TGTGCCAGCAGTTCCCTAGCGGGAGGGACCCACAATAAGCAGTTCTTC.

V and J are TRBV11-3 and TRBJ1-3; D is ambiguous. The CDR3 covers 16 residues. Trimming cost V 2 bases and J 0 bases, with 11 bases left between them. Germline CDR1 SGHNT, CDR2 YENEEA. In nucleotides, the CDR3 is TGTGCCAGCAGCTTAAGTGACGGTTACTCTGGAAACACCATATATTTT. It encodes CASSLSDGYSGNTIYF.

This chain joins TRBV19 and TRBJ2-7; no clear D. Germline CDR1 reads LNHDA; CDR2 reads SQIVND (reference sequence). V lost 1 base, J lost 7 bases, and 8 bases lay in between. This CDR3 is 12 amino acids long. CDR3: CASSIGWQEQYF. Written as DNA, the CDR3 is TGTGCCAGTAGTATAGGGTGGCAGGAGCAGTACTTC.

The chain couples TRBV6-8 to TRBJ1-5; TRBD1 aligns across 7 bases. The CDR3 covers 16 residues. J gave up 3 bases and V 6 bases, and 11 bases lay outside the gene matches. In germline, CDR1 is MNHGY, CDR2 SAAAGT. The CDR3: CASRRNQGGNNQPQHF. The CDR3 coding sequence is TGTGCCAGCAGGAGAAACCAGGGGGGAAACAATCAGCCCCAGCATTTT.

The chain recombines TRBV11-3 with TRBJ1-4; maybe TRBD1 (5 bases). This CDR3 spans 16 amino acids. Germline values: CDR1 SGHNT, CDR2 YENEEA. Deletions cut 5 bases from V and 7 bases from J, with 20 bases between. CDR3 amino acids: CASSAPQGRMGEKLFF. CDR3 DNA sequence: TGTGCCAGCAGCGCCCCCCAGGGTCGGATGGGTGAAAAACTGTTTTTT.

The chain carries TRBV6-8 and TRBJ1-2; possibly TRBD1 for D (5 bases). The CDR3 sequence is 14 residues long. Germline V gene data show CDR1 as MNHGY and CDR2 as SAAAGT. V lost 1 base to trimming and J lost 8 bases, with 14 bases between them. For the CDR3, the DNA is TGTGCCAGCAGTTACTGGGCCGGGGCGGACGGCTACACCTTC. It specifies CASSYWAGADGYTF.

The DNA of the CDR3 is TGTGCCAGCAGCCCAGGACTAAGTTCCGGGGAGCTGTTTTTT. Amino acid sequence: CASSPGLSSGELFF. The chain employs TRBV11-3 and TRBJ2-2, with D possibly being TRBD2 (6 bases). With 5 bases removed from V and 6 bases from J, the gap between germline ends came to 13 bases. The CDR3 is 14 amino acids. In germline, CDR1 is SGHNT, CDR2 YENEEA.

The V and J genes are TRBV11-3 and TRBJ2-3; the D gene is possibly TRBD2 (6 bases). CDR1 is SGHNT and CDR2 is YENEEA in the germline V gene. The CDR3 covers 14 residues. The V end was cut by 3 bases, the J end by 4 bases, with 11 bases between. The CDR3, as DNA: TGTGCCAGCAGCTTTAGCGGTTCCCCAGATACGCAGTATTTT. Protein: CASSFSGSPDTQYF.

The chain employs TRBV11-3 and TRBJ2-1, with D perhaps matching TRBD1 (6 bases). Germline lookup yields CDR1 SGHNT and CDR2 YENEEA. V was trimmed by 1 base and J by 7 bases, leaving 14 bases between them. The CDR3 extends over 15 amino acids. The CDR3 sequence: CASSLGGTGSNEQFF. The CDR3 DNA reads as TGTGCCAGCAGCTTAGGAGGAACAGGGTCAAATGAGCAGTTCTTC.

The chain joins TRBV18 to TRBJ1-1; D is unresolved. The CDR3 extends over 13 amino acids. Germline-derived CDR1 and CDR2 are KGHSH and LQKENI. Deletions cut 1 base from V and 5 bases from J, with 8 bases between. CDR3 DNA: TGTGCCAGCTCACCACTAGGAGGAACTGAAGCTTTCTTT. Encoded protein: CASSPLGGTEAFF.

V and J are TRBV19 and TRBJ1-5, with D possibly being TRBD1 or TRBD2 (5 bases each). The DNA end is a closer match to TRBJ2-3, so the J assignment may be wrong. CDR1 and CDR2 from the germline V gene are LNHDA and SQIVND (reference sequence). The CDR3 has 13 amino acids. CDR3 sequence (DNA): TGTGCCAGTTCCAAGGGGCGAGGGAGCCCCCAGTATTTT. This codes for CASSKGRGSPQYF.

The chain is built from TRBV18 and TRBJ1-1, with 7 bases matching TRBD1. CDR3 length equals 14 residues. The germline CDR1 and CDR2 sequences are KGHSH and LQKENI. Trimming cost V 4 bases and J 0 bases; bases outside gene matches: 2. CDR3 nucleotide sequence: TGTGCCAGCTCACTGGGACAGCTGAACACTGAAGCTTTCTTT. This codes for CASSLGQLNTEAFF.